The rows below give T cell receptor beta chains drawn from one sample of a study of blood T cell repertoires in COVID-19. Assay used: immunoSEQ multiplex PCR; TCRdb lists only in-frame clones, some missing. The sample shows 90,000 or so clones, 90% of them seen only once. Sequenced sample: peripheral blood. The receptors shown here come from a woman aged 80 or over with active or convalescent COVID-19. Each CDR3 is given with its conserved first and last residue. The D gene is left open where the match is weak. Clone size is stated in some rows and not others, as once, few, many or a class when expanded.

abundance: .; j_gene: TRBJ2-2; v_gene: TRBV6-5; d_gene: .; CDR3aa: CASSRRAREFGELFF; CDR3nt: TGTGCCAGCAGCAGGAGGGCCCGGGAATTCGGGGAGCTGTTTTTT
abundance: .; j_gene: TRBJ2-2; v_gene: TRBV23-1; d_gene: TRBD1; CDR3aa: CASSQSGDRRSRENTGELFF; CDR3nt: TGCGCCAGCAGTCAATCGGGGGACAGAAGATCCCGAGAGAACACCGGGGAGCTGTTTTTT
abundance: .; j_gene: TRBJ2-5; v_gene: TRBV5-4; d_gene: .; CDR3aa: CASSLVAAGGETQYF; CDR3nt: TGTGCCAGCAGCTTGGTCGCTGCCGGCGGAGAGACCCAGTACTTC
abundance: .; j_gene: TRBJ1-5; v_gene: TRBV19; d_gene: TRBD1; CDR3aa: CASSPTGTGSNQPQHF; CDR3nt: TGTGCCAGTAGTCCTACCGGGACAGGGAGCAATCAGCCCCAGCATTTT
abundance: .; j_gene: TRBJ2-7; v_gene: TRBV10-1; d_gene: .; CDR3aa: CASSESGGQTGSREQYF; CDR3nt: TGCGCCAGCAGTGAGTCGGGCGGGCAAACCGGGTCGAGGGAGCAGTACTTC
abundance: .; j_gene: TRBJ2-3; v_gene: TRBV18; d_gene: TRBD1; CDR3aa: CASSPTGQGANTQYF; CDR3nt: TGTGCCAGCTCGCCAACTGGACAGGGCGCGAATACGCAGTATTTT
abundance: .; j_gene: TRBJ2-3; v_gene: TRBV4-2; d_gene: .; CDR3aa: CASSQDARADTQYF; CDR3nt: TGTGCCAGCAGCCAAGACGCCAGGGCAGATACGCAGTATTTT
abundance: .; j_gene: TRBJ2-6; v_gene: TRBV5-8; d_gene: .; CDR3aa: CASSFSGSGANVLTF; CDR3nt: TGTGCCAGCAGCTTCTCAGGTTCCGGGGCCAACGTCCTGACTTTC
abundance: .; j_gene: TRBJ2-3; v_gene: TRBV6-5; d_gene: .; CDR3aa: CASLEGRADTQYF; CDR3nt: TGTGCCAGCTTGGAGGGGCGGGCAGATACGCAGTATTTT
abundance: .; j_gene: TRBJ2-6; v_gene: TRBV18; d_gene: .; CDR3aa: CASSPGGGSGANVLTF; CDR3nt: TGTGCCAGCTCACCGGGAGGGGGCTCTGGGGCCAACGTCCTGACTTTC
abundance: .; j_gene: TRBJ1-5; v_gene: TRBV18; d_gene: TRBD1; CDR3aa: CASSTGGGNQPQHF; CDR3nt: TGTGCCAGCTCAACAGGGGGAGGGAATCAGCCCCAGCATTTT
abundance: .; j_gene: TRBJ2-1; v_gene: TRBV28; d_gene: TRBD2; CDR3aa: CASHGLAVISSYNEQFF; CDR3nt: TGTGCCAGCCACGGACTAGCGGTGATAAGCTCCTACAATGAGCAGTTCTTC
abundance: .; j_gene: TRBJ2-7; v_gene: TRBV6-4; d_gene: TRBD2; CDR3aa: CASSDLAGDGEQYF; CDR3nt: TGTGCCAGCAGTGACTTAGCGGGAGATGGGGAGCAGTACTTC
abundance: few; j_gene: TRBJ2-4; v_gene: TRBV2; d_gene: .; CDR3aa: CASGPTVNIQYF; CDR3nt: TGTGCCAGTGGTCCGACAGTAAACATTCAGTACTTC
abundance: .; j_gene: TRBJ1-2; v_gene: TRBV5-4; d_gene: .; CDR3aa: CASSPSTNDRIFYGYTF; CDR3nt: TGTGCCAGCAGCCCAAGTACTAACGACAGAATTTTTTATGGCTACACCTTC
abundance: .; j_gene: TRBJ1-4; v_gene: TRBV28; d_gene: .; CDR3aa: CASSPQEANEKLFF; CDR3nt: TGTGCCAGCAGTCCCCAAGAGGCTAATGAAAAACTGTTTTTT
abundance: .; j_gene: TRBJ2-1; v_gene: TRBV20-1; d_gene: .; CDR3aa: CSASSPTYNEQFF; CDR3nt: TGCAGTGCTAGTTCCCCAACCTACAATGAGCAGTTCTTC
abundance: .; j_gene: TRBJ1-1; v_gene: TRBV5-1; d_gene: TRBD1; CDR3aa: CASSYRTGWNTEAFF; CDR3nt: TGCGCCAGCAGCTACCGGACAGGGTGGAACACTGAAGCTTTCTTT
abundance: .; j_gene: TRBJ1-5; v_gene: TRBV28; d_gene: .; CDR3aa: CASSLYIGGAQPQHF; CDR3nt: TGTGCCAGCAGTTTATATATAGGGGGAGCTCAGCCCCAGCATTTT
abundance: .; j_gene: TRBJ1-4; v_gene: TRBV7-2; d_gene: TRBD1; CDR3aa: CASTPSATGSATNEKLFF; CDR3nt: TGTGCCAGCACCCCATCGGCGACAGGGTCCGCAACTAATGAAAAACTGTTTTTT
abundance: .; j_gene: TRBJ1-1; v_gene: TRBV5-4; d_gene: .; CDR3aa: CASSLGGDLNTEAFF; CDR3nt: TGTGCCAGCAGCTTGGGGGGAGACCTAAACACTGAAGCTTTCTTT
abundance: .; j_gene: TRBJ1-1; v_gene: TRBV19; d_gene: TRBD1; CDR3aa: CASSIGQGNTEAFF; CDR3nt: TGTGCCAGTAGTATAGGACAGGGAAACACTGAAGCTTTCTTT
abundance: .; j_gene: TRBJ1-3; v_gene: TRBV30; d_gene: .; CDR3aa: CAWSAGGKSSGNTIYF; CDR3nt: TGTGCCTGGAGCGCCGGAGGGAAGAGCTCTGGAAACACCATATATTTT
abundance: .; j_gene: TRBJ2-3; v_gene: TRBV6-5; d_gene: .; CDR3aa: CASTPSGSSADTQYF; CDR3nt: TGTGCCAGCACCCCAAGCGGGTCCTCGGCGGATACGCAGTATTTT
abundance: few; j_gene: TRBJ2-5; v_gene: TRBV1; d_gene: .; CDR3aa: CTSSQGTSGVKETQYF; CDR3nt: TGCACCAGCAGCCAAGGGACTAGCGGGGTGAAAGAGACCCAGTACTTC
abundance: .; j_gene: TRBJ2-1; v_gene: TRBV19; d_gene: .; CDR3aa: CASSIQGSSSYNEQFF; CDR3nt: TGTGCCAGTAGTATTCAGGGGTCAAGCTCCTACAATGAGCAGTTCTTC
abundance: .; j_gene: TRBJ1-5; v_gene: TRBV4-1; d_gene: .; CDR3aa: CASSQASGRDQPQHF; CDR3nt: TGCGCCAGCAGCCAAGCCTCGGGGAGAGATCAGCCCCAGCATTTT
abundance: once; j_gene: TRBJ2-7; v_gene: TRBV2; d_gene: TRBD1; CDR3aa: CASNRGLLNYEQYF; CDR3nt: TGTGCCAGCAACAGGGGGCTATTGAATTACGAGCAGTACTTC
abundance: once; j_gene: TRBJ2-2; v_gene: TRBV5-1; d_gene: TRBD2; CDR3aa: CASSLVGGPTGELFF; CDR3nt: TGCGCCAGCAGCTTAGTGGGAGGGCCGACCGGGGAGCTGTTTTTT
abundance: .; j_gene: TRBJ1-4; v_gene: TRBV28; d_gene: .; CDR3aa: CASRTTGIQKLFF; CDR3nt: TGTGCCAGCAGGACAACAGGGATCCAAAAACTGTTTTTT
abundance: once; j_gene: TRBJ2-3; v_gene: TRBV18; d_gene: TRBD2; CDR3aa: CASSATSGADTQYF; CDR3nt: TGTGCCAGCTCAGCTACTAGCGGGGCAGATACGCAGTATTTT
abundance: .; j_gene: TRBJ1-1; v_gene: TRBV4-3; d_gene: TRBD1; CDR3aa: CASSRTGEFTEAFF; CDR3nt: TGCGCCAGCAGCCGGACAGGGGAATTTACTGAAGCTTTCTTT
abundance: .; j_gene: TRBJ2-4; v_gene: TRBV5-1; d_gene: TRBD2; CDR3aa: CASSLVAGDGENIQYF; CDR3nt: TGCGCCAGCAGCTTGGTTGCGGGAGATGGGGAAAACATTCAGTACTTC
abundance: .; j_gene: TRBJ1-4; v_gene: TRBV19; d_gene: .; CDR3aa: CASSTRTQQGRGEKLFF; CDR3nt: TGTGCCAGTAGTACCCGGACCCAACAGGGTCGCGGTGAAAAACTGTTTTTT
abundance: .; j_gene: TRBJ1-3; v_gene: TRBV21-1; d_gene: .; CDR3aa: CASSKGQGAGNTIYF; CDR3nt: TGTGCCAGCAGCAAAGGACAGGGGGCTGGAAACACCATATATTTT
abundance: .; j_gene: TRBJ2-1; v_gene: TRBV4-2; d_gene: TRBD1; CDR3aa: CASTPGQLYDEQFF; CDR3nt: TGTGCCAGCACTCCGGGACAGCTATACGATGAGCAGTTCTTC
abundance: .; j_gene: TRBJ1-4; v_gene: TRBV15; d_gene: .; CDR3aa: CATARGPNEKLFF; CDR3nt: TGTGCCACCGCCCGGGGTCCTAATGAAAAACTGTTTTTT
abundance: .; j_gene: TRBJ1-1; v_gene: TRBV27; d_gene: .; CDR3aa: CASSLRAGPEAFF; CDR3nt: TGTGCCAGCAGTCTCCGTGCGGGCCCTGAAGCTTTCTTT
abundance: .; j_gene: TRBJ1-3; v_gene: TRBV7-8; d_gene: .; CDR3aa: CASSLGGVSGNTIYF; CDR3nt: TGTGCCAGCAGCTTGGGGGGGGTCTCTGGAAACACCATATATTTT
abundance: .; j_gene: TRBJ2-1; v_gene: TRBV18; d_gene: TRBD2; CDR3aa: CASSPFTSGTNNEQFF; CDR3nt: TGTGCCAGCTCACCATTTACTAGCGGGACAAACAATGAGCAGTTCTTC
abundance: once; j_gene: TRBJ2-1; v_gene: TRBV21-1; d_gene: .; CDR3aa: CASSKGRAEGDNEQFF; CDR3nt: TGTGCCAGCAGCAAAGGAAGAGCAGAGGGGGACAATGAGCAGTTCTTC
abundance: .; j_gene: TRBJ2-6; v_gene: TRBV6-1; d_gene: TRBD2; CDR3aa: CASSEAPGRGSGANVLTF; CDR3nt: TGTGCCAGCAGTGAAGCGCCAGGGAGGGGTTCTGGGGCCAACGTCCTGACTTTC
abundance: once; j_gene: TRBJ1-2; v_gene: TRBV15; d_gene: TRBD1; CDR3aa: CATSLGTGGFGYTF; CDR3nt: TGTGCCACCAGTCTCGGGACAGGGGGCTTTGGCTACACCTTC
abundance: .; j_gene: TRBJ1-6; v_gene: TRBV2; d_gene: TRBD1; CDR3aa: CASRTGTDNSPLHF; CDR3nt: TGTGCCAGCAGGACGGGGACAGATAATTCACCCCTCCACTTT
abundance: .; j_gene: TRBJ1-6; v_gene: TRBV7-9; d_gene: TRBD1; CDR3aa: CASSQGGSYNSPLHF; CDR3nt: TGTGCCAGCAGCCAAGGGGGCTCTTATAATTCACCCCTCCACTTT